A single TCR beta chain is shown here with its context. Its specificity is unknown. CDR3 regions were amplified by Arm-PCR using iRepertoire HTBI primers to build TCR beta libraries. TCRdb re-called the multiplex PCR reads through MiXCR, storing one row per CDR3 protein. The sample has roughly 400,000 distinct CDR3 sequences; 21% are singletons. Germline V lookup: CDR1 MGHRA, CDR2 YSYEKL. This CDR3 contains 16 residues. Trimming stripped 0 bases from V and 6 bases from J, with 18 bases between. The time point was: persistent/refractory GD, antithyroid drugs over 5 years with positive TRAb. Generation of the TCR library employed RNA extracted from PBMCs. This sample stems from a study of regulatory T cells in long-lasting Graves disease. Across the study: Disease was considered persistent Graves' disease after over 5 years of antithyroid drugs (with positive TSH receptor antibodies).

Notes on the study in general: Fewer public clonotypes were shared by new patients (about 940) than by persistent patients (roughly 2,600).

The gene calls are TRBV4-1 and TRBJ2-7, with a weak D call TRBD2 (6 bases). This TCR was sampled from a female donor with Graves disease. This sample comprised peripheral blood mononuclear cells (PBMCs), obtained when the disease was refractory, from a patient treated with antithyroid drugs. Written as DNA, the CDR3 is TGCGCCAGCAGCCAAGAGGAAGGGGACGGGAGCCTCGAGCAGTACTTC. It encodes CASSQEEGDGSLEQYF.